This record looks at one TCR beta chain sequence and its context. The sample belongs to a study of blood T cell repertoires in COVID-19. The CDR3 spans 13 residues. V was clipped by 2 bases and J by 0 bases, with 4 bases between them. Germline V CDR1 and CDR2: PRHDT, FYEKMQ (reference sequence). The method was immunoSEQ multiplex PCR; TCRdb's version includes in-frame clones alone and lacks a portion of them. In the table there are fewer than 250,000 clones, 80% to 95% of which are singletons. The V and J genes are TRBV13 and TRBJ1-1; no reliable D call. This sequence was found in a man younger than 40 with COVID-19, enrolled during active disease. The sequencing input was peripheral blood. The CDR3 bases are TGTGCCAGCAGCTTATCCATGAACACTGAAGCTTTCTTT. Translating it yields CASSLSMNTEAFF.